The 2 T cell receptor beta chains listed next were all sequenced from one sample in a study of shared clonotypes between healthy human individuals. The table came from immunoSEQ multiplex PCR; TCRdb's copy has only in-frame clones and leaves some out. The table lists 450,000 to 500,000 clones, around 73% of them singletons. Sample: PBMCs. The receptor source for this set is a woman aged 40 to 55 in good health. Some clones in this sample may be carry-over from other donors' samples.

Remarks on this clone: One junction end does not reproduce the germline sequence, and a read error may be involved. In the same sample, other DNA sequences code for this CDR3. This sequence joins TRBV29-1 and TRBJ1-2; 8 bases align to TRBD1. The CDR3 consists of 13 residues. CDR1 and CDR2 (germline): SQVTM, ANQGSEA. The CDR3 sequence: CSVTGQGNYGYTF. The CDR3 bases are TGCAGCGTAACCGGACAGGGAAACTATGGCTACACCTTT. Variable domain in full (rest from reference TRBV29-1 and TRBJ1-2): SAVISQKPSRDICQRGTSLTIQCQVDSQVTMMFWYRQQPGQSLTLIATANQGSEATYESGFVIDKFPISRPNLTFSTLTVSNMSPEDSSIYLCSVTGQGNYGYTFGSGTRLTVV.

V and J are TRBV4-1 and TRBJ2-7; D is undetermined. In germline, CDR1 is MGHRA, CDR2 YSYEKL. This CDR3 has 16 amino acids. V lost 4 bases to trimming and J lost 0 bases, with 16 bases between them. In DNA form, the CDR3 reads TGCGCCAGCAGCCGTGGAAATGTGGATGTCTCCTACGAGCAGTACTTC. Its translation: CASSRGNVDVSYEQYF.